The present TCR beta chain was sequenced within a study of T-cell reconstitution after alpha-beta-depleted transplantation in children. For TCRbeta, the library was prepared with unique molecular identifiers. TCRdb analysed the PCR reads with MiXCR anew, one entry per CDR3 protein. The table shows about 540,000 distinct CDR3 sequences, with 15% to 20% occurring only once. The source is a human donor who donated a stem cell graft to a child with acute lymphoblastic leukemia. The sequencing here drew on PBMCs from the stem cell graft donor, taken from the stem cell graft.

The CDR3 coding sequence is TGTGCCAGCAGCCAATTGAACACAGATACGCAGTATTTT. As protein: CASSQLNTDTQYF. The V gene is TRBV14, the J gene TRBJ2-3, with unresolved D. CDR3 length: 13 residues. Per germline, CDR1 SGHDN and CDR2 FVKESK. V shed 2 bases and J shed 2 bases, with 5 bases lying between them.